These T cell receptor beta chains were read from a single sample in a study of cytomegalovirus exposure and HLA in healthy donors. Libraries were prepared by immunoSEQ multiplex PCR; TCRdb keeps only in-frame clonotypes and omits some of them. This table has over 100,000 clones, approximately 95% appearing once. Source material: PBMCs. These TCRs come from a young woman in good health and CMV-seronegative. Both conserved end residues are part of each CDR3. The order of the fields is V gene, J gene, D gene, clone size, CDR3 length, CDR3 protein, CDR3 DNA. A D gene is named only where the DNA matches it firmly. Only part of the rows carry a size: once, few, many, or a class if the clone is expanded.

V gene: TRBV14; J gene: TRBJ2-7; D gene: NA; clone size: NA; CDR3 length: 15; CDR3 protein: CASSQDYLRDHEQYF; CDR3 DNA: TGTGCCAGCAGCCAAGATTATTTGCGGGATCACGAGCAGTACTTC
V gene: TRBV9; J gene: TRBJ1-1; D gene: NA; clone size: NA; CDR3 length: 15; CDR3 protein: CASSPLGQTNTEAFF; CDR3 DNA: TGTGCCAGCAGCCCCCTCGGACAGACGAACACTGAAGCTTTCTTT
V gene: TRBV7-6; J gene: TRBJ2-7; D gene: TRBD2; clone size: NA; CDR3 length: 15; CDR3 protein: CASSLLREGPYEQYF; CDR3 DNA: TGTGCCAGCAGCTTACTGCGGGAGGGCCCCTACGAGCAGTACTTC
V gene: TRBV9; J gene: TRBJ2-3; D gene: TRBD2; clone size: NA; CDR3 length: 16; CDR3 protein: CASSPGLAGGTDTQYF; CDR3 DNA: TGTGCCAGCAGCCCAGGACTAGCGGGAGGCACAGATACGCAGTATTTT
V gene: TRBV14; J gene: TRBJ1-4; D gene: NA; clone size: NA; CDR3 length: 14; CDR3 protein: CASSHRQGTEKLFF; CDR3 DNA: TGTGCCAGCAGCCATCGGCAGGGGACCGAAAAACTGTTTTTT
V gene: TRBV9; J gene: TRBJ1-1; D gene: NA; clone size: once; CDR3 length: 15; CDR3 protein: CASSVELGARTEAFF; CDR3 DNA: TGTGCCAGCAGCGTAGAGCTGGGGGCGAGGACTGAAGCTTTCTTT
V gene: TRBV28; J gene: TRBJ2-1; D gene: TRBD1; clone size: NA; CDR3 length: 19; CDR3 protein: CASSLFARAGTGAYNEQFF; CDR3 DNA: TGTGCCAGCAGTTTATTCGCCCGTGCGGGGACAGGGGCCTACAATGAGCAGTTCTTC
V gene: TRBV2; J gene: TRBJ2-3; D gene: NA; clone size: NA; CDR3 length: 14; CDR3 protein: CASLGGYYTDTQYF; CDR3 DNA: TGTGCCAGCTTGGGGGGATATTACACAGATACGCAGTATTTT
V gene: TRBV29-1; J gene: TRBJ2-5; D gene: TRBD1; clone size: NA; CDR3 length: 14; CDR3 protein: CSVELKQGWETQYF; CDR3 DNA: TGCAGCGTTGAACTCAAACAGGGGTGGGAGACCCAGTACTTC
V gene: TRBV30; J gene: TRBJ2-3; D gene: TRBD2; clone size: NA; CDR3 length: 17; CDR3 protein: CAWSSARLAGDTDTQYF; CDR3 DNA: TGTGCCTGGAGCTCAGCCCGACTAGCGGGGGACACAGATACGCAGTATTTT
V gene: TRBV4-3; J gene: TRBJ1-6; D gene: NA; clone size: NA; CDR3 length: 17; CDR3 protein: CASSQDRGSSYNSPLHF; CDR3 DNA: TGCGCCAGCAGCCAAGATCGGGGGAGCTCCTATAATTCACCCCTCCACTTT
V gene: TRBV9; J gene: TRBJ2-2; D gene: NA; clone size: NA; CDR3 length: 16; CDR3 protein: CASSVEAALNTGELFF; CDR3 DNA: TGTGCCAGCAGCGTAGAGGCAGCGCTGAACACCGGGGAGCTGTTTTTT
V gene: TRBV30; J gene: TRBJ1-5; D gene: TRBD1; clone size: NA; CDR3 length: 15; CDR3 protein: CAWSPPTGGNQPQHF; CDR3 DNA: TGTGCCTGGAGTCCACCGACAGGGGGGAATCAGCCCCAGCATTTT
V gene: TRBV30; J gene: TRBJ2-3; D gene: TRBD1; clone size: NA; CDR3 length: 16; CDR3 protein: CAWSVPGTGGIRAQYF; CDR3 DNA: TGTGCCTGGAGTGTTCCCGGGACAGGGGGCATTAGAGCGCAGTATTTT
V gene: TRBV27; J gene: TRBJ2-7; D gene: TRBD1; clone size: NA; CDR3 length: 18; CDR3 protein: CASSYRSGDREGPYEQYF; CDR3 DNA: TGTGCCAGCAGCTATCGTAGTGGGGACAGGGAGGGCCCATACGAGCAGTACTTC
V gene: TRBV27; J gene: TRBJ2-1; D gene: TRBD2; clone size: NA; CDR3 length: 19; CDR3 protein: CASSLGEETSGRTYNEQFF; CDR3 DNA: TGTGCCAGCAGTTTGGGTGAGGAGACTAGCGGGAGAACCTACAATGAGCAGTTCTTC
V gene: TRBV6-5; J gene: TRBJ1-5; D gene: NA; clone size: NA; CDR3 length: 14; CDR3 protein: CASRAGNSNQPQHF; CDR3 DNA: TGTGCCAGCAGGGCCGGGAATAGCAATCAGCCCCAGCATTTT
V gene: TRBV5-6; J gene: TRBJ2-7; D gene: TRBD1; clone size: once; CDR3 length: 15; CDR3 protein: CASSIGTGVFYEQYF; CDR3 DNA: TGTGCCAGCAGCATCGGGACAGGGGTATTCTACGAGCAGTACTTC
V gene: TRBV2; J gene: TRBJ2-1; D gene: NA; clone size: NA; CDR3 length: 11; CDR3 protein: CASPGVNEQFF; CDR3 DNA: TGTGCCAGCCCAGGGGTAAATGAGCAGTTCTTC
V gene: TRBV27; J gene: TRBJ2-3; D gene: TRBD1; clone size: NA; CDR3 length: 16; CDR3 protein: CASSPIQGVGTDTQYF; CDR3 DNA: TGTGCCAGCAGTCCGATTCAGGGGGTTGGCACAGATACGCAGTATTTT
V gene: TRBV6-4; J gene: TRBJ2-3; D gene: TRBD1; clone size: NA; CDR3 length: 16; CDR3 protein: CASSDNSGGGTDTQYF; CDR3 DNA: TGTGCCAGCAGTGACAATTCAGGGGGCGGCACAGATACGCAGTATTTT
V gene: TRBV25-1; J gene: TRBJ2-2; D gene: NA; clone size: NA; CDR3 length: 17; CDR3 protein: CASSELVRSSSSGELFF; CDR3 DNA: TGTGCCAGCAGTGAATTAGTGAGGAGTTCTAGTTCTGGGGAGCTGTTTTTT
V gene: TRBV10-3; J gene: TRBJ2-1; D gene: TRBD1; clone size: NA; CDR3 length: 12; CDR3 protein: CAISAQGYEQFF; CDR3 DNA: TGTGCCATCAGTGCACAGGGGTATGAGCAGTTCTTC
V gene: TRBV5-1; J gene: TRBJ2-4; D gene: TRBD1; clone size: NA; CDR3 length: 21; CDR3 protein: CASSFYQQGASGMIAKNIQYF; CDR3 DNA: TGCGCCAGCAGCTTTTATCAACAGGGGGCAAGCGGGATGATAGCCAAAAACATTCAGTACTTC
V gene: TRBV7-2; J gene: TRBJ1-2; D gene: NA; clone size: NA; CDR3 length: 12; CDR3 protein: CASSQQAYGYTF; CDR3 DNA: TGTGCCAGCAGCCAGCAGGCCTATGGCTACACCTTC
V gene: TRBV11-2; J gene: TRBJ2-7; D gene: TRBD2; clone size: NA; CDR3 length: 16; CDR3 protein: CASSSGGSTGSYEQYF; CDR3 DNA: TGTGCCAGCAGCTCGGGGGGGTCGACAGGCTCCTACGAGCAGTACTTC
V gene: TRBV28; J gene: TRBJ1-1; D gene: NA; clone size: NA; CDR3 length: 13; CDR3 protein: CASRPTENTEAFF; CDR3 DNA: TGTGCCAGCAGGCCGACAGAAAACACTGAAGCTTTCTTT
V gene: TRBV29-1; J gene: TRBJ2-1; D gene: TRBD2; clone size: NA; CDR3 length: 17; CDR3 protein: CSVEETGGSLAYNEQFF; CDR3 DNA: TGCAGCGTTGAAGAGACGGGCGGGAGCCTTGCCTACAATGAGCAGTTCTTC
V gene: TRBV19; J gene: TRBJ1-3; D gene: TRBD1; clone size: NA; CDR3 length: 15; CDR3 protein: CASSIGTGSGNTIYF; CDR3 DNA: TGTGCCAGTAGTATAGGGACAGGCTCTGGAAACACCATATATTTT
V gene: TRBV5-4; J gene: TRBJ1-5; D gene: TRBD1; clone size: NA; CDR3 length: 15; CDR3 protein: CASSFDRGVNQPQHF; CDR3 DNA: TGTGCCAGCAGCTTCGACAGGGGAGTTAATCAGCCCCAGCATTTT
V gene: TRBV4-3; J gene: TRBJ2-6; D gene: NA; clone size: NA; CDR3 length: 18; CDR3 protein: CASSQDRGIYSGANVLTF; CDR3 DNA: TGCGCCAGCAGCCAAGATCGGGGGATTTACTCTGGGGCCAACGTCCTGACTTTC
V gene: TRBV4-3; J gene: TRBJ2-1; D gene: TRBD1; clone size: NA; CDR3 length: 12; CDR3 protein: CASSPTGNEQFF; CDR3 DNA: TGCGCCAGCAGCCCGACAGGGAATGAGCAGTTCTTC
V gene: TRBV30; J gene: TRBJ2-3; D gene: NA; clone size: NA; CDR3 length: 14; CDR3 protein: CAWSVWQLQDTQYF; CDR3 DNA: TGTGCCTGGAGTGTTTGGCAGTTACAAGATACGCAGTATTTT
V gene: TRBV6-5; J gene: TRBJ1-2; D gene: TRBD1; clone size: NA; CDR3 length: 13; CDR3 protein: CASSTTGDYGYTF; CDR3 DNA: TGTGCCAGCAGCACGACAGGGGACTATGGCTACACCTTC
V gene: TRBV7-2; J gene: TRBJ1-2; D gene: NA; clone size: NA; CDR3 length: 14; CDR3 protein: CASSLDAGFPGYTF; CDR3 DNA: TGTGCCAGCAGCTTAGACGCAGGCTTCCCTGGCTACACCTTC
V gene: TRBV19; J gene: TRBJ1-2; D gene: TRBD1; clone size: NA; CDR3 length: 12; CDR3 protein: CASATGGFGYTF; CDR3 DNA: TGTGCCAGTGCGACAGGGGGCTTCGGCTACACCTTC
V gene: TRBV6-5; J gene: TRBJ1-1; D gene: NA; clone size: NA; CDR3 length: 15; CDR3 protein: CASSYLGQGQAEAFF; CDR3 DNA: TGTGCCAGCAGTTACTTAGGCCAGGGGCAAGCTGAAGCTTTCTTT
V gene: TRBV5-1; J gene: TRBJ1-2; D gene: TRBD1; clone size: NA; CDR3 length: 15; CDR3 protein: CASSPGTGGIYGYTF; CDR3 DNA: TGCGCCAGCAGCCCAGGGACAGGGGGGATCTATGGCTACACCTTC
V gene: TRBV29-1; J gene: TRBJ2-7; D gene: NA; clone size: NA; CDR3 length: 15; CDR3 protein: CSVQLTGAISYEQYF; CDR3 DNA: TGCAGCGTCCAACTCACAGGTGCCATCTCCTACGAGCAGTACTTC
V gene: TRBV15; J gene: TRBJ1-1; D gene: NA; clone size: NA; CDR3 length: 15; CDR3 protein: CATSRETGSYTEAFF; CDR3 DNA: TGTGCCACCAGCAGAGAAACAGGGAGTTATACTGAAGCTTTCTTT
V gene: TRBV7-9; J gene: TRBJ1-1; D gene: NA; clone size: NA; CDR3 length: 14; CDR3 protein: CASGQGNMNTEAFF; CDR3 DNA: TGTGCCAGCGGGCAGGGGAACATGAACACTGAAGCTTTCTTT
V gene: TRBV27; J gene: TRBJ2-3; D gene: TRBD2; clone size: NA; CDR3 length: 18; CDR3 protein: CASSFLGLAGGPLDTQYF; CDR3 DNA: TGTGCCAGCAGTTTCCTCGGACTAGCGGGGGGGCCTTTGGATACGCAGTATTTT
V gene: TRBV25-1; J gene: TRBJ2-7; D gene: TRBD2; clone size: NA; CDR3 length: 11; CDR3 protein: CASGGGYEQYF; CDR3 DNA: TGTGCCAGCGGGGGGGGCTACGAGCAGTACTTC
V gene: TRBV5-1; J gene: TRBJ2-3; D gene: NA; clone size: NA; CDR3 length: 15; CDR3 protein: CASSPTPLSTDTQYF; CDR3 DNA: TGCGCCAGCAGCCCGACACCGTTAAGCACAGATACGCAGTATTTT
V gene: TRBV7-9; J gene: TRBJ2-7; D gene: NA; clone size: NA; CDR3 length: 15; CDR3 protein: CASSLRASEKNEQYF; CDR3 DNA: TGTGCCAGCAGCTTACGGGCTAGCGAGAAGAACGAGCAGTACTTC
V gene: TRBV19; J gene: TRBJ1-1; D gene: TRBD1; clone size: NA; CDR3 length: 14; CDR3 protein: CASSIGQGNTEAFF; CDR3 DNA: TGTGCCAGTAGTATAGGACAGGGGAACACTGAAGCTTTCTTT
V gene: TRBV7-6; J gene: TRBJ1-2; D gene: NA; clone size: once; CDR3 length: 14; CDR3 protein: CASSPQQGGYGYTF; CDR3 DNA: TGTGCCAGCAGCCCCCAACAGGGTGGCTATGGCTACACCTTC
V gene: TRBV6-4; J gene: TRBJ2-2; D gene: NA; clone size: NA; CDR3 length: 15; CDR3 protein: CASSVTGQNTGELFF; CDR3 DNA: TGTGCCAGCAGTGTCACGGGACAAAACACCGGGGAGCTGTTTTTT
V gene: TRBV6-5; J gene: TRBJ2-3; D gene: TRBD1; clone size: NA; CDR3 length: 14; CDR3 protein: CASAGGAWTDTQYF; CDR3 DNA: TGTGCCAGCGCAGGGGGCGCTTGGACAGATACGCAGTATTTT
V gene: TRBV18; J gene: TRBJ2-7; D gene: TRBD1; clone size: once; CDR3 length: 15; CDR3 protein: CASSPDRVITYEQYF; CDR3 DNA: TGTGCCAGCTCACCTGACAGGGTAATTACCTACGAGCAGTACTTC
V gene: TRBV18; J gene: TRBJ2-5; D gene: TRBD1; clone size: NA; CDR3 length: 14; CDR3 protein: CASSPPGQAETQYF; CDR3 DNA: TGTGCCAGCTCACCACCGGGACAGGCGGAGACCCAGTACTTC
V gene: TRBV27; J gene: TRBJ2-7; D gene: TRBD2; clone size: NA; CDR3 length: 14; CDR3 protein: CASRPGLAAYEQYF; CDR3 DNA: TGTGCCAGCAGACCCGGACTAGCGGCATACGAGCAGTACTTC
V gene: TRBV2; J gene: TRBJ2-7; D gene: NA; clone size: NA; CDR3 length: 13; CDR3 protein: CASSVSSSYEQYF; CDR3 DNA: TGTGCCAGCAGTGTATCGAGCTCCTACGAGCAGTACTTC
V gene: TRBV27; J gene: TRBJ1-2; D gene: TRBD1; clone size: NA; CDR3 length: 14; CDR3 protein: CASSTGAANYGYTF; CDR3 DNA: TGTGCCAGCAGCACAGGGGCCGCGAACTATGGCTACACCTTC
V gene: TRBV6-4; J gene: TRBJ1-2; D gene: TRBD1; clone size: NA; CDR3 length: 13; CDR3 protein: CASSTTGTGGYTF; CDR3 DNA: TGTGCCAGCAGTACTACGGGGACAGGCGGCTACACCTTC
V gene: TRBV13; J gene: TRBJ2-7; D gene: TRBD1; clone size: NA; CDR3 length: 14; CDR3 protein: CASSFQQGAHEQYF; CDR3 DNA: TGTGCCAGCAGCTTTCAACAGGGGGCCCACGAGCAGTACTTC
V gene: TRBV5-6; J gene: TRBJ1-6; D gene: TRBD1; clone size: NA; CDR3 length: 18; CDR3 protein: CASSSGTGVYLDNSPLHF; CDR3 DNA: TGTGCCAGCAGCTCCGGGACAGGGGTTTATCTTGATAATTCACCCCTCCACTTT
V gene: TRBV7-9; J gene: TRBJ1-2; D gene: TRBD1; clone size: NA; CDR3 length: 16; CDR3 protein: CASSSMTGDRGLGYTF; CDR3 DNA: TGTGCCAGCAGCTCAATGACAGGGGACAGGGGGCTTGGCTACACCTTC
V gene: TRBV5-6; J gene: TRBJ2-7; D gene: NA; clone size: NA; CDR3 length: 13; CDR3 protein: CASSLTGSYEQYF; CDR3 DNA: TGTGCCAGCAGCTTGACGGGTTCCTACGAGCAGTACTTC
V gene: TRBV7-2; J gene: TRBJ1-2; D gene: TRBD1; clone size: NA; CDR3 length: 14; CDR3 protein: CASSLQGATGGYTF; CDR3 DNA: TGTGCCAGCAGCTTGCAGGGGGCGACTGGTGGCTACACCTTC